This TCR beta chain was identified in a study of blood T cells in healthy people across ages. About this clonotype itself: Its matching antigen is unknown.

General observations from the study: Researchers report that TCR beta diversity correlated strongly with naive T cell percentage.

The CDR3 covers 15 residues. A second PCR, run for 7 to 11 cycles, used a sample-barcoded 5' primer plus a J-beta primer mix. MiXCR, run by TCRdb on the 5' RACE reads, gives a single entry per CDR3 protein. The sample has fewer than 2,000,000 distinct CDR3 sequences; roughly 30% are singletons. This chain joins TRBV21-1 and TRBJ2-1. TRBV21-1 represents a pseudogene. This sequence was found in a woman under 40 in good health. The source material was blood. CDR3 nucleotide sequence: TGTGCCAGCAGCAAATCGGGGGGAGTCTACAATGAGCAGTTCTTC. It yields the protein CASSKSGGVYNEQFF.